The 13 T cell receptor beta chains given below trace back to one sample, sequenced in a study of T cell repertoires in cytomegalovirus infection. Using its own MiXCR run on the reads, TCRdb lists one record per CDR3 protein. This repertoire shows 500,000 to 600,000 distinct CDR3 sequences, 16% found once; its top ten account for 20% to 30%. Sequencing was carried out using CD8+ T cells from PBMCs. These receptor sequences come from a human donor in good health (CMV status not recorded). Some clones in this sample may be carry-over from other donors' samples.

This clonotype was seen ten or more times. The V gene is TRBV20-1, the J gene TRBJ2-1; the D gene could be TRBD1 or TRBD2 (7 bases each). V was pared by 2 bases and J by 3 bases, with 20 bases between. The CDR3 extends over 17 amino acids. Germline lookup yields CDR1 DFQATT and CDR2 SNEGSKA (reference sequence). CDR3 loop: CSARTPGGASLYNEQFF. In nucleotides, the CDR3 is TGCAGTGCTAGAACCCCAGGGGGGGCCAGCCTCTACAATGAGCAGTTCTTC.

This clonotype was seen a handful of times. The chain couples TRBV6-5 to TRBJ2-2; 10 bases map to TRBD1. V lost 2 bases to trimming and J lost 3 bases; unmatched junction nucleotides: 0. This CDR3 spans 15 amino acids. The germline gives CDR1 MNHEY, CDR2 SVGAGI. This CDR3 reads CASSYGTGDTGELFF. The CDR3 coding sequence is TGTGCCAGCAGTTACGGGACAGGGGACACCGGGGAGCTGTTTTTT.

CDR3 DNA: TGTGCCAGCAGCCTCGAGGAGGGGTTGGAGGAGACCCAGTACTTC. This translates into CASSLEEGLEETQYF. This chain uses TRBV7-9 with TRBJ2-5, with D perhaps TRBD2 (6 bases). Germline V gives CDR1 SEHNR, CDR2 FQNEAQ (reference sequence). The CDR3 totals 15 residues. Deletions cut 5 bases from V and 5 bases from J, with 18 bases between.

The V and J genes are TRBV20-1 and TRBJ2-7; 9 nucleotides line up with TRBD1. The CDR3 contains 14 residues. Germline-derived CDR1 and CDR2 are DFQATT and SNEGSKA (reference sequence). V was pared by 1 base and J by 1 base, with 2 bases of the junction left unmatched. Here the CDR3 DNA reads TGCAGTGCTAGAGGGACAGGGGAGTCCTACGAGCAGTACTTC. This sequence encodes CSARGTGESYEQYF.

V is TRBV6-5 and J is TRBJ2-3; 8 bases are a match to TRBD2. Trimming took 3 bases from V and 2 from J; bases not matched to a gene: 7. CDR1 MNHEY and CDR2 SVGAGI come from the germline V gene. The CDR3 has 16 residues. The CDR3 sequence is CASSYFSGASTDTQYF. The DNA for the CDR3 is TGTGCCAGCAGTTATTTTAGCGGGGCATCCACAGATACGCAGTATTTT.

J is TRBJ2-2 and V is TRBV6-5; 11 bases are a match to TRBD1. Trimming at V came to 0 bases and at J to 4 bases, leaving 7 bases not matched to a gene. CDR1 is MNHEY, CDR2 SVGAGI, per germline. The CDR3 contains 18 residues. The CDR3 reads CASSYSGRTGGSTGELFF. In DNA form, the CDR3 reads TGTGCCAGCAGTTACTCGGGTCGGACAGGGGGCAGCACCGGGGAGCTGTTTTTT.

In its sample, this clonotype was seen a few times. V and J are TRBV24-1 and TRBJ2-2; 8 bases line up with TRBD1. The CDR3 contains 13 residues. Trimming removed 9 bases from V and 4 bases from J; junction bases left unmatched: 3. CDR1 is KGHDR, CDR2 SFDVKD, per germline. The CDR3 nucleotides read TGTGCCACCCAGGGGGCTAGCACCGGGGAGCTGTTTTTT. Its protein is CATQGASTGELFF.

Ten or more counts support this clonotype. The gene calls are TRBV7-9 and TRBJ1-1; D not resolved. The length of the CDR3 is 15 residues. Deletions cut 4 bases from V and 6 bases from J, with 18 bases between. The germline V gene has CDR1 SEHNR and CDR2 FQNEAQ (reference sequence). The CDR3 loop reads CASSSKFLSRPEAFF. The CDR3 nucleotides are TGTGCCAGCAGCTCTAAGTTCCTCTCACGCCCTGAAGCTTTCTTT.

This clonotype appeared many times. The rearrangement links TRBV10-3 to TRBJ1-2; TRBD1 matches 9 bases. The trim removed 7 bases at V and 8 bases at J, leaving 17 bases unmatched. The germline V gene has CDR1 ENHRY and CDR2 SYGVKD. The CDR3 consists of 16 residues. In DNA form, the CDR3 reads TGTGCCATCAACTCCGGGACAGGGCCACTCGGGTTCGGCTACACCTTC. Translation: CAINSGTGPLGFGYTF.

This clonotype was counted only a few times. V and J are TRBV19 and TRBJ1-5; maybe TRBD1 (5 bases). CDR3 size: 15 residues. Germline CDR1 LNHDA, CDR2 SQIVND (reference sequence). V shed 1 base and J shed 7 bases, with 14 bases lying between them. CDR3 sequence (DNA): TGTGCCAGTAGTATAGTCGGGGCCTGGGTCCAGCCCCAGCATTTT. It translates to CASSIVGAWVQPQHF.

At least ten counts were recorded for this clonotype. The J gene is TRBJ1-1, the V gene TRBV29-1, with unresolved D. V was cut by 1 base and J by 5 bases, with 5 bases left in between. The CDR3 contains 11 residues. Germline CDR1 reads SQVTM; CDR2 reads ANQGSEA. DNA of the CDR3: TGCAGCGTTGAAGGGTATACTGAAGCTTTCTTT. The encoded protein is CSVEGYTEAFF.

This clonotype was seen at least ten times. CDR3 amino acids: CASSLANYEQYF. In DNA form, the CDR3 reads TGTGCCAGCAGCTTAGCTAACTACGAGCAGTACTTC. This rearrangement joins TRBV7-9 to TRBJ2-7; D uncertain. This CDR3 is 12 amino acids long. CDR1 SEHNR and CDR2 FQNEAQ come from the germline V gene (reference sequence). The ends were cut back, 0 bases at V and 3 bases at J, with 3 bases in the middle. Full variable domain (missing parts from reference TRBV7-9 and TRBJ2-7): DTGVSQNPRHKITKRGQNVTFRCDPISEHNRLYWYRQTLGQGPEFLTYFQNEAQLEKSRLLSDRFSAERPKGSFSTLEIQRTEQGDSAMYLCASSLANYEQYFGPGTRLTVT.

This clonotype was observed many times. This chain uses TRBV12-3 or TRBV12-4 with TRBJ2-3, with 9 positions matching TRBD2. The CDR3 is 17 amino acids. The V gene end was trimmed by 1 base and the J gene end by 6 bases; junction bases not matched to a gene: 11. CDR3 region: CASSLGSSGDRRDTQYF. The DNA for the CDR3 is TGTGCCAGCAGTTTAGGGTCTAGCGGGGACCGCAGGGATACGCAGTATTTT.